The following is a T cell receptor beta chain sequence with its context. As handled by the study authors: Estimation of nucleated cell counts was performed using reference gene primer amplification. TCRdb's table, derived via immunoSEQ multiplex PCR, lists solely in-frame clones and lacks some. V and J calls and clone size follow that table, whereas D and trimming were derived from the DNA. Among roughly 100,000 clones listed, roughly 85% were seen once. The data belong to a study of blood T cell repertoires in COVID-19. Study-level information: From the United States, Italy and Spain came samples of acute and convalescent COVID-19.

Germline assignment: CDR1 SGHTA and CDR2 FQGTGA. The CDR3 loop spans 16 amino acids. Trimming took 0 bases from V and 1 from J; bases not matched to a gene: 6. The sample consisted of peripheral blood. The rearrangement joins TRBV7-3 to TRBJ2-7; 7 bases fit TRBD1. This TCR was sampled from a man aged 50-59 years with acute or convalescent COVID-19. CDR3 amino acids: CASSLTRDRASYEQYF. DNA for the CDR3: TGTGCCAGCAGCTTAACACGTGACAGGGCTTCCTACGAGCAGTACTTC.